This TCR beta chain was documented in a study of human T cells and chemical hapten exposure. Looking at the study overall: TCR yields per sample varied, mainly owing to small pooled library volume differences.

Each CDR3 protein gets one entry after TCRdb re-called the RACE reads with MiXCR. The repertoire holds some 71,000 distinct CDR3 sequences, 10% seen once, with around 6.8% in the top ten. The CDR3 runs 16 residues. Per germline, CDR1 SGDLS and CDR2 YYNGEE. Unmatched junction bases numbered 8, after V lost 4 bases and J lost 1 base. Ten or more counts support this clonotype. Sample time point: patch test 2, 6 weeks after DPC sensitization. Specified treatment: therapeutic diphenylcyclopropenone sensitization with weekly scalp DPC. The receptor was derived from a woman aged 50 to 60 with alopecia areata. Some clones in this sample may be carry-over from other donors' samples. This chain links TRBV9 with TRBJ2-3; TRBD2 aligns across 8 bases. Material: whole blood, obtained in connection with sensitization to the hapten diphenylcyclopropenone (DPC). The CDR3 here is CASSIDIAGRTDTQYF. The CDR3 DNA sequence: TGTGCCAGCAGCATTGACATAGCGGGACGCACAGATACGCAGTATTTT.